The clone carrying this TCR beta chain was observed a handful of times. Authors' processing steps: Counts of nucleated cells, estimated from reference gene primer amplification, were obtained. Clones were sequenced by immunoSEQ multiplex PCR, and TCRdb holds only the in-frame ones, with some missing. V, J and clone size reflect that table, while D and trimming were determined from the DNA. Altogether 150,000 to 200,000 clones are present, around 83% being singletons, with the ten largest covering 2.5% to 3.5%. These data belong to a study of blood T cell repertoires in COVID-19. Study information: Acute and convalescent COVID-19 specimens originated in the United States, Italy and Spain. The cDNA or gDNA used as material had been derived from T cells, B-cell-depleted T cells, or PBMCs.

This CDR3 region has 14 residues. Looked up from germline, CDR1 is SGHAT and CDR2 is FQNNGV. Trimming removed 2 bases from V and 5 bases from J; junction bases left unmatched: 1. The receptor's source is a woman aged 25 to 39 with active or convalescent COVID-19. The gene calls are TRBV11-2 and TRBJ2-1; 9 nucleotides line up with TRBD2. The sequencing input was peripheral blood. CDR3: CASSLLAGNNEQFF. CDR3 coding DNA: TGTGCCAGCAGCTTACTAGCGGGAAACAATGAGCAGTTCTTC.